This T cell receptor beta chain was observed in a study of vaccination and CD4 T cells after COVID-19. Overall study: The authors exposed cells to overlapping spike peptides derived from SARS-CoV-2, HCoV-NL63, HCoV-OC43 and HCoV-229E. Each control was exposed to a CEFX pool, an HIV-1 Nef pool, or no peptide at all.

Treatment: approximately 10-day PBMC culture with coronavirus spike peptide pools or control peptides (ViraFEST assay). During the years 2011-2018, before the COVID-19 pandemic, the unexposed donor's CD4+ T cells were collected. Subject to cell availability, CD4+ T cells from unexposed donors were probed with SARS-CoV-2 S/N and four cold-coronavirus spikes. General study findings and limits: Convalescent patients' median share of reactive clones seen only post-vaccination was more than 65%.

On this clonotype itself: Its target is not known.

The Oncomine TCR Beta short-read assay sequenced DNA from cultured CD4+ T cells. Genomic DNA from cultured CD4+ T cells was extracted. Each CDR3 protein is one row after TCRdb ran MiXCR on the PCR reads. The sample contains about 6,800 distinct CDR3 sequences, about 30% of which appear only once. Sequenced sample: CD4+ T cells from blood, cultured in vitro. The clonotype was recovered from a human donor in good health.

CDR3 sequence reads: CASTRGESGTDTQYF. CDR3 nucleotides: TGTGCCAGCACCCGGGGGGAGTCGGGCACAGATACGCAGTATTTT. V usage is TRBV6-1 and J usage is TRBJ2-3; TRBD2 matches 7 bases. The CDR3 runs to 15 residues. The J segment lost 1 base and the V segment lost 7 bases, leaving 8 bases of the junction unmatched. Looked up from germline, CDR1 is MNHNS and CDR2 is SASEGT.